A selection of T cell receptor beta chains follows, all from one sample in a study of ipilimumab plus nivolumab after autologous stem cell transplantation. Data came from immunoSEQ multiplex PCR; TCRdb stores just in-frame clones and leaves some out. The sample lists about 20,000 clones; roughly 74% were seen once. Here the sequenced sample was PBMCs, taken in a trial of ipilimumab plus nivolumab as post-transplant consolidation. The receptors come from a male donor with diffuse large B-cell lymphoma. The CDR3 runs from the conserved cysteine through the conserved F or W.

V,CDR3
TRBV7-2,CASSLAGKTAQDATNEKLFF
TRBV5-1,CASSLGAREGYTF
TRBV7-2,CASSFWTSGGDEQFF
TRBV9,CASSVGSIADTQYF
TRBV6-1,CASSEGTFYEQYF
TRBV14,CASSLRPRDGDEQFF
TRBV19,CASRLGEGDTEAFF
TRBV19,CASRPTGGGYEQYF
TRBV27,CASSASASSTDTQYF
TRBV6-1,CAIWTSDSYEQYF
TRBV19,CASSGTRSYEQYF
TRBV7-8,CASSLVGPYEQYF
TRBV5-4,CASSKGQGPTEAFF
TRBV25-1,CASSGAPGVSANEKLFF
TRBV5-1,CASSLEDPGELFF
TRBV7-9,CASSLGGASYGYTF
TRBV19,CASSLRGGSYNEQFF
TRBV9,CASSPRDRGYEKLFF
TRBV29-1,CSVEGGTESSYEQYF
TRBV27,CASSHRDVYEQYF
TRBV5-1,CASSLAASGGNEQFF
TRBV5-4,CASSRGMGGSSYEQYF
TRBV5-1,CASGQGFETEAFF
TRBV7-9,CASSLAANTGELFF
TRBV30,CAWSWGGTGANVLTF
TRBV19,CASSPRTGSSGANVLTF
TRBV5-1,CASSFEQAGGNTIYF
TRBV5-1,CASSLGAEPHVEQYF
TRBV19,CASSQEATNEKLFF
TRBV7-9,CASSLIRGLAGDSYEQYF
TRBV27,CASTQTRGGHEQFF
TRBV18,CASSPATGGSNYGYTF
TRBV5-4,CASSFTSGGIDTQYF
TRBV15,CATSRDRGREQYF
TRBV4-1,CASSQINSNQPQHF
TRBV5-1,CASTRDRNTEAFF
TRBV4-2,CASSHRTGYDETQYF